Sequencing of this T cell receptor beta chain was carried out in a study of T cell repertoires in cytomegalovirus infection. Study-level background: Selected CMV epitopes included recently identified HLA-C-restricted ones as well as well-studied HLA-B-restricted ones. Public TCR beta signatures were indicative of both CMV infection and a matching HLA type. The study's findings and limits: There were HLA-C-restricted CMV-specific TCR beta clonotypes dominating the ex vivo response. People with CMV and the relevant HLA were identified by cumulative public TCR beta family frequency.

With regard to this clonotype: Its specificity is not known. A much larger clone differs by one base, so this may be a read error.

Via MiXCR, TCRdb re-called the reads, giving one row per CDR3 protein. The repertoire holds around 800,000 distinct CDR3 sequences, with over 25% as singletons. Per germline, CDR1 SGHAT and CDR2 FQNNGV. Trimming pared 0 bases from V and 2 bases from J, leaving 17 bases between. This CDR3 has 19 residues. The sample here was cultured CD8+ T cells from PBMCs, taken from culture after CMV antigen stimulation. The origin of this receptor is a human donor in good health (CMV status not recorded). Some clones in this sample may be carry-over from other donors' samples. The chain links TRBV11-2 to TRBJ1-6, with D possibly TRBD1 on 6 matching bases. The CDR3 region has the DNA TGTGCCAGCAGCTTAGACGCCTTTGGGGGCTCCACCTATAATTCACCCCTCCACTTT. Amino acids: CASSLDAFGGSTYNSPLHF. The full variable domain, rest sourced from reference TRBV11-2 and TRBJ1-6, is EAGVAQSPRYKIIEKRQSVAFWCNPISGHATLYWYQQILGQGPKLLIQFQNNGVVDDSQLPKDRFSAERLKGVDSTLKIQPAKLEDSAVYLCASSLDAFGGSTYNSPLHFGNGTRLTVT.